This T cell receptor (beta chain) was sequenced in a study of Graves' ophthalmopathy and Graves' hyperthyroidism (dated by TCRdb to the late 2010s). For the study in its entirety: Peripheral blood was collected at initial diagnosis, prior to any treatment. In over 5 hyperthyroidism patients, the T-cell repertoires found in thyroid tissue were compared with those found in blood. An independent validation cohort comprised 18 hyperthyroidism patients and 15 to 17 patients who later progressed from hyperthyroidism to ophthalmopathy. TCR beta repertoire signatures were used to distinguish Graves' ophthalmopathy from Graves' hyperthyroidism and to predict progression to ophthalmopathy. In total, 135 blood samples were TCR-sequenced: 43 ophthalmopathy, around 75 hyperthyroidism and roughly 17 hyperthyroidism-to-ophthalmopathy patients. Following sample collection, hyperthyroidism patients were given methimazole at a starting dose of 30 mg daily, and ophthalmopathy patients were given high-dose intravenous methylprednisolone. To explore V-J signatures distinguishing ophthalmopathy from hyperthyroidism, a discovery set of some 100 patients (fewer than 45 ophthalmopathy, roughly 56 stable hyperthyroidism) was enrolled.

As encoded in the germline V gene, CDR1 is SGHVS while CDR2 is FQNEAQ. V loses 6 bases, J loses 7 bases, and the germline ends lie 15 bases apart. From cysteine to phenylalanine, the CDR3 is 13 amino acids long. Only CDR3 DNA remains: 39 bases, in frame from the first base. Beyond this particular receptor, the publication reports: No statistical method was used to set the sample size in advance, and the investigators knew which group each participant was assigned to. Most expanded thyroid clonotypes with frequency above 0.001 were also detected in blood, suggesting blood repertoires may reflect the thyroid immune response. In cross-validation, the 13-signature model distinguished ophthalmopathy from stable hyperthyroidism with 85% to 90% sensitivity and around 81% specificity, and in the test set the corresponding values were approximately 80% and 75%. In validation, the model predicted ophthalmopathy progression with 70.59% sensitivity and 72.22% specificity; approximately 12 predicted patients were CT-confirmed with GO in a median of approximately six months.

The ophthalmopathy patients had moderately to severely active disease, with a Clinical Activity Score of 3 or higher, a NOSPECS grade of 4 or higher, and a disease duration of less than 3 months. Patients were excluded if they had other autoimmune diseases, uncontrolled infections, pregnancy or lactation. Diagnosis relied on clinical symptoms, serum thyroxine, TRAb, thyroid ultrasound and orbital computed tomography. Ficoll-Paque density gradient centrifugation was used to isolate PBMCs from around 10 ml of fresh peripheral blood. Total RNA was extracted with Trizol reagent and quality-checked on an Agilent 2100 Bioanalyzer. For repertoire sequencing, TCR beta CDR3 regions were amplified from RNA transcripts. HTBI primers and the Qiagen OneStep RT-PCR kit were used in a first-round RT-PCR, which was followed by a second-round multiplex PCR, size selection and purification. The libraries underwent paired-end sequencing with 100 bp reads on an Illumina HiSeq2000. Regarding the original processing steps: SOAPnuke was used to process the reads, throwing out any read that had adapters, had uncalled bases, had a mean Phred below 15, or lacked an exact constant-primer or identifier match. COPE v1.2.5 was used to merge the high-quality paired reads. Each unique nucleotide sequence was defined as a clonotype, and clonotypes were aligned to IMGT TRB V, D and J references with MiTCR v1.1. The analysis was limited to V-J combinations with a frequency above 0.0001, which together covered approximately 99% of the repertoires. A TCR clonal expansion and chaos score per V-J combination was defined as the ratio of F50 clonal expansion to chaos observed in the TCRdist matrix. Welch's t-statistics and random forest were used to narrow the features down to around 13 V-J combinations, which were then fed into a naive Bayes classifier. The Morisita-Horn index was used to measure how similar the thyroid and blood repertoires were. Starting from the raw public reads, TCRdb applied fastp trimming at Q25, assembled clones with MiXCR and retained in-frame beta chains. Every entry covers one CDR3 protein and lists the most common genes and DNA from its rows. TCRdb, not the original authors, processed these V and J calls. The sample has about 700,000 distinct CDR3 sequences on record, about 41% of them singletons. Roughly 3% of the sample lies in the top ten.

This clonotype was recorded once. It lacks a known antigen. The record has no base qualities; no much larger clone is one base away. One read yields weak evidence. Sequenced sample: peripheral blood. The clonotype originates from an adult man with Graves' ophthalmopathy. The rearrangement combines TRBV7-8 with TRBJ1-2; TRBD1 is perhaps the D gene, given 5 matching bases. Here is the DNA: TGTGCCAGCAGACAAACGGGGGGAGCTGGCTACACCTTC. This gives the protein CASRQTGGAGYTF.